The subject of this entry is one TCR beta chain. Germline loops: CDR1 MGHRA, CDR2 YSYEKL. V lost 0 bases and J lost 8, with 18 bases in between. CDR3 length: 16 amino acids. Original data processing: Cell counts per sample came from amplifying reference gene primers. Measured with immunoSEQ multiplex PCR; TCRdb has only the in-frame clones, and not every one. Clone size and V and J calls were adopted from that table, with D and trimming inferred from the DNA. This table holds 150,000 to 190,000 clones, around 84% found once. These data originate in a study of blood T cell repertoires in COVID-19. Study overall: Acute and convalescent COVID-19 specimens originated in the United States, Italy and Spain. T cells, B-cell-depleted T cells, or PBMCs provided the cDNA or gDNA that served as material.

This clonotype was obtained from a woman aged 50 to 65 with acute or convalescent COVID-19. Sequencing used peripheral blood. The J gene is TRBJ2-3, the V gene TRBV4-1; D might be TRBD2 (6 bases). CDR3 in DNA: TGCGCCAGCAGCCAAGATTCGACTAGGCTCGTGGGTACGCAGTATTTT. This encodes CASSQDSTRLVGTQYF.